This is a list of T cell receptor beta chains from one sample in a study of CD8+ T cells in alopecia areata. Data came from immunoSEQ multiplex PCR; TCRdb stores just in-frame clones and leaves some out. The data show around 110,000 clones, 84% seen once. The specimen was CD8+ T cells sorted from blood, collected at week 24, from a patient treated with tofacitinib. All receptors come from a human donor with alopecia areata. Each CDR3 is given with its conserved first and last residue. D genes are given only for firm matches. Expanded clones are given a class, and other clones once, few, many or no size at all.

V gene: TRBV5-6
clone size: .
D gene: .
J gene: TRBJ2-1
CDR3 DNA: TGTGCCAGCAGCGAGGACGGCAGGGTCATCGATGAGCAGTTCTTC
CDR3 protein: CASSEDGRVIDEQFF

V gene: TRBV11-2
clone size: .
D gene: TRBD2
J gene: TRBJ2-1
CDR3 DNA: TGTGCCAGCAGCTTAGTTGGTCTACTAGCGGATGAGCAGTTCTTC
CDR3 protein: CASSLVGLLADEQFF

V gene: TRBV9
clone size: .
D gene: .
J gene: TRBJ2-6
CDR3 DNA: TGTGCCAGCAGCGTAGGGGGCTCTGGGGCCAACGTCCTGACTTTC
CDR3 protein: CASSVGGSGANVLTF

V gene: TRBV29-1
clone size: .
D gene: TRBD1
J gene: TRBJ2-7
CDR3 DNA: TGCAGCGTTGGGACGGGACAGGGGGTCTCCTACGAGCAGTACTTC
CDR3 protein: CSVGTGQGVSYEQYF

V gene: TRBV28
clone size: once
D gene: .
J gene: TRBJ1-1
CDR3 DNA: TGTGCCAGCAGTCCCATGACAGCTGACACTGAAGCTTTCTTT
CDR3 protein: CASSPMTADTEAFF

V gene: TRBV7-2
clone size: .
D gene: .
J gene: TRBJ2-7
CDR3 DNA: TGTGCCAGCAGCCCAAGTTTATACGAGCAGTACTTC
CDR3 protein: CASSPSLYEQYF

V gene: TRBV7-2
clone size: few
D gene: .
J gene: TRBJ2-7
CDR3 DNA: TGTGCCAGCAGCCCCGACAGCGCCTACGAGCAGTACTTC
CDR3 protein: CASSPDSAYEQYF

V gene: TRBV7-7
clone size: .
D gene: .
J gene: TRBJ2-5
CDR3 DNA: TGTGCTAGCAGCGTCCGGGGCCAAGAGACCCAGTACTTC
CDR3 protein: CASSVRGQETQYF

V gene: TRBV4-3
clone size: .
D gene: .
J gene: TRBJ2-3
CDR3 DNA: TGCGCCAGCAGCCAACAGTATATACGGAGCTCCACAGATACGCAGTATTTT
CDR3 protein: CASSQQYIRSSTDTQYF

V gene: TRBV6-5
clone size: .
D gene: .
J gene: TRBJ2-3
CDR3 DNA: TGTGCCAGCAGCTCTGGCGACAGAAACACAGATACGCAGTATTTT
CDR3 protein: CASSSGDRNTDTQYF

V gene: TRBV29-1
clone size: .
D gene: .
J gene: TRBJ2-5
CDR3 DNA: TGCAGCGTTGGGACAAGCGAGACCCAGTACTTC
CDR3 protein: CSVGTSETQYF

V gene: TRBV19
clone size: .
D gene: TRBD2
J gene: TRBJ2-5
CDR3 DNA: TGTGCCAGTAGGGAGCGGGGACCCCAAGAGACCCAGTACTTC
CDR3 protein: CASRERGPQETQYF

V gene: TRBV19
clone size: .
D gene: .
J gene: TRBJ2-7
CDR3 DNA: TGTGCCAGTAGTAACGGCCACGAGCAGTACTTC
CDR3 protein: CASSNGHEQYF

V gene: TRBV4-1
clone size: .
D gene: .
J gene: TRBJ2-7
CDR3 DNA: TGCGCCAGCAGCCAAGACATGACGGGAATGGGCTCCTACGAGCAGTACTTC
CDR3 protein: CASSQDMTGMGSYEQYF

V gene: TRBV7-9
clone size: .
D gene: .
J gene: TRBJ2-2
CDR3 DNA: TGTGCCAGCAGCTTCGAGGGCTGGAACACCGGGGAGCTGTTTTTT
CDR3 protein: CASSFEGWNTGELFF

V gene: TRBV20-1
clone size: .
D gene: .
J gene: TRBJ1-2
CDR3 DNA: TGCAGTGCTGCCCCGGGCTACACCTTC
CDR3 protein: CSAAPGYTF

V gene: TRBV7-6
clone size: .
D gene: .
J gene: TRBJ2-7
CDR3 DNA: TGTGCCAGCAGTGAATACCAATCCTACGAGCAGTACTTC
CDR3 protein: CASSEYQSYEQYF

V gene: TRBV5-1
clone size: .
D gene: TRBD1
J gene: TRBJ1-2
CDR3 DNA: TGCGCCAGCAGCTTGTTATCGGGGGGACAGTCCTATGGCTACACCTTC
CDR3 protein: CASSLLSGGQSYGYTF

V gene: TRBV19
clone size: .
D gene: TRBD1
J gene: TRBJ2-5
CDR3 DNA: TGTGCCAGTAGTCAGACAGGGGGCAAAGAGACCCAGTACTTC
CDR3 protein: CASSQTGGKETQYF

V gene: TRBV7-9
clone size: .
D gene: .
J gene: TRBJ2-7
CDR3 DNA: TGTGCCAGCAGCTTTGGGGCAGAGCAGTACTTC
CDR3 protein: CASSFGAEQYF

V gene: TRBV7-9
clone size: .
D gene: .
J gene: TRBJ2-1
CDR3 DNA: TGTGCCAGCGCCGACGGTAGCTCCTACAATGAGCAGTTCTTC
CDR3 protein: CASADGSSYNEQFF

V gene: TRBV19
clone size: .
D gene: TRBD1
J gene: TRBJ2-5
CDR3 DNA: TGTGCCAGTAGGGACAGGGTGGAGACCCAGTACTTC
CDR3 protein: CASRDRVETQYF

V gene: TRBV7-6
clone size: .
D gene: .
J gene: TRBJ2-2
CDR3 DNA: TGTGCCAGCAGCACGACCATGACAGAAGACGGGGAGCTGTTTTTT
CDR3 protein: CASSTTMTEDGELFF

V gene: TRBV2
clone size: .
D gene: .
J gene: TRBJ1-1
CDR3 DNA: TGTGCCAGCAGTGAAGCAGGTCGGAGTCAGAACACTGAAGCTTTCTTT
CDR3 protein: CASSEAGRSQNTEAFF

V gene: TRBV9
clone size: .
D gene: .
J gene: TRBJ2-3
CDR3 DNA: TGTGCCAGCAGCGTAGAAGGGACTCCCACAGATACGCAGTATTTT
CDR3 protein: CASSVEGTPTDTQYF

V gene: TRBV7-7
clone size: .
D gene: .
J gene: TRBJ2-5
CDR3 DNA: TGTGCTAGCAGCCCACAACTGACGGGCTACCCTCAAGAGACCCAGTACTTC
CDR3 protein: CASSPQLTGYPQETQYF

V gene: TRBV13
clone size: .
D gene: .
J gene: TRBJ1-4
CDR3 DNA: TGTGCCAGCAGCACCAGGGCCCACAATGAAAAACTGTTTTTT
CDR3 protein: CASSTRAHNEKLFF

V gene: TRBV7-3
clone size: once
D gene: .
J gene: TRBJ2-5
CDR3 DNA: TGTGCCAGCAGCTTAGGGGGTCCTGGAGAGACCCAGTACTTC
CDR3 protein: CASSLGGPGETQYF